This T cell receptor (beta chain) was retrieved from a study of blood T cells in healthy people across ages. The second PCR ran about 6 to 12 cycles with a sample-barcoded 5' primer and J-beta primers. TCRdb redid the calling of the 5' RACE reads with MiXCR, one entry per CDR3 protein. The table has over 1,500,000 distinct CDR3 sequences, about two fifths seen once. The CDR3 runs 13 residues. The germline V and J ends were trimmed by 3 bases and 2 bases, with 10 bases remaining between them. Looked up from germline, CDR1 is DFQATT and CDR2 is SNEGSKA (reference sequence). The source of this sequence is a human donor in good health. The rearrangement uses TRBV20-1 and TRBJ1-1, with D unresolved. Sequencing used blood. In nucleotides, the CDR3 is TGCAGTGCTAGCCTTGGTCCTAACACTGAAGCTTTCTTT. Protein sequence: CSASLGPNTEAFF.